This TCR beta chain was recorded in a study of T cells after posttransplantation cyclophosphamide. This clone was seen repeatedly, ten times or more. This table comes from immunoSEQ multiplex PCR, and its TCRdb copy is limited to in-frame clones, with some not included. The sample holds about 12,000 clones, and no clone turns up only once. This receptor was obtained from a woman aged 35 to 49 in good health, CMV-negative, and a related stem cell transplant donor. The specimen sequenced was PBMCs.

The DNA of the CDR3 is TGTGCCAGCAGCCGCACGACAGGGAAGGTGAACACCGGGGAGCTGTTTTTT. As protein: CASSRTTGKVNTGELFF. The chain links TRBV7-2 to TRBJ2-2, with 7 bases identical to TRBD1. CDR3 length: 17 amino acids. The J segment lost 1 base and the V segment lost 5 bases, leaving 10 bases of the junction unmatched. Germline CDR1 is SGHTA and CDR2 is FQGNSA.